This T cell receptor beta chain was obtained from a study of early T cells in non-severe SARS-CoV-2 infection. The CDR3 sequence is 14 residues long. Germline V gene data show CDR1 as MGHRA and CDR2 as YSYEKL. The V end lost 1 base, the J end lost 2 bases, and 6 bases lay between the germline ends. As part of library construction, unique molecular identifiers were attached to individual cDNA molecules. TCRdb re-derived calls from the 5' RACE reads in MiXCR, one entry per CDR3 protein. This table holds roughly 20,000 distinct CDR3 sequences, more than 4.5% found once. The J gene is TRBJ2-1, the V gene TRBV4-1; the D call may be TRBD1 or TRBD2 (5 bases each). This clonotype was sampled from an adult who was a healthcare worker with PCR-confirmed SARS-CoV-2 infection or an uninfected control (not recorded which). Sequenced input: whole blood. The CDR3: CASSQGDAYNEQFF. The CDR3, as DNA: TGCGCCAGCAGCCAAGGGGACGCCTACAATGAGCAGTTCTTC.